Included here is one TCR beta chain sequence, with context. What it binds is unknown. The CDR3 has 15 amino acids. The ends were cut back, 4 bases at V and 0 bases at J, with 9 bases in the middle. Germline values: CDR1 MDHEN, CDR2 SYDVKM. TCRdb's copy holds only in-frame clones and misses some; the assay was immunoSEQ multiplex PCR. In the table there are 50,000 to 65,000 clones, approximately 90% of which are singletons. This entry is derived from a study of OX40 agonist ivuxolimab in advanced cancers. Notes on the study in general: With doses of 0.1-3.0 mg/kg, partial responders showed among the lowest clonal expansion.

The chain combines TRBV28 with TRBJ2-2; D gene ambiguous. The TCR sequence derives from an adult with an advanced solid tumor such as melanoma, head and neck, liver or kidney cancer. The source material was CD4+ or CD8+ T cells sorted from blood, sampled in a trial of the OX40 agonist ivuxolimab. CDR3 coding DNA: TGTGCCAGCAGTTCCCCGACTCCGAACACCGGGGAGCTGTTTTTT. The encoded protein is CASSSPTPNTGELFF.